This TCR beta chain was profiled in a study of low-dose radiotherapy and immunotherapy resistance in tumors (dated by TCRdb to about 2022). Regarding the complete study: Patients in Cohort 1 were given 0.5 Gy per fraction every 2 weeks, and the prescribed total PTV dose was 6.5 Gy. Patients in Cohort 2 were given 1 Gy per fraction every two weeks, for a total of 13 Gy across 26 weeks. Nivolumab was administered intravenously as a 240 mg flat dose every two weeks, and ipilimumab was administered intravenously at 1 mg/kg every six weeks. Intravenous cyclophosphamide at 200 mg/m2 was administered every two weeks, one day ahead of each radiation and immunotherapy administration. Aspirin 300 mg was taken orally once daily by patients for four cycles, starting on cycle 1 day 1. Trial participants were not randomized into treatment groups. The translational analysis covered eight patients: three from the first dose cohort and the first five from the second dose cohort.

According to the study, the label for this sample's time point signals: after trial treatment. According to the study, the label for this sample's treatment or condition signals: LDRT plus nivolumab, ipilimumab, low-dose cyclophosphamide and aspirin (RACIN trial). The donors came from RACIN, which was a single-arm phase I dose-escalation trial that paired nivolumab and ipilimumab with aspirin, low-dose cyclophosphamide and low-dose radiotherapy. Eligible patients had advanced, TIL-negative solid tumors. Sequencer: Illumina HiSeq 2500. Superscript III and a set of TRAV- and TRBV-specific primers were used to synthesize first-strand cDNA, so that both TCRalpha and TCRbeta chains were covered. TCRs were amplified with Phusion for 20 PCR cycles, with a constant-region primer paired with the adapter attached to the V primers. The isolated mRNA was amplified using the MessageAmp II aRNA Amplification Kit, with in vitro transcription performed for 16 hours at 37 degrees C. The Dynabeads mRNA DIRECT Purification Kit was used to isolate the mRNA for TCR sequencing. Indexed Illumina adapters were added in a second Phusion PCR of 20 to 25 cycles, and the PCR products were purified with AMPure XP beads. In the paper's pipeline: Custom Perl scripts were used to pool TCR sequences that encoded the same protein, to remove out-of-frame sequences, and to calculate the abundance of each clonotype. Any TCR sequence backed by just one read was left out of the analysis. Among the metrics used to describe the repertoires were Shannon entropy, Gini index, clonality, richness, and the frequency of TCRs shared between repertoires. TCRdb reran the public reads through fastp at Q25 and MiXCR, keeping productive beta chains. Every entry covers one CDR3 protein and lists the most common genes and DNA from its rows. It is TCRdb's table, rather than the study itself, that gives the V and J calls and clone size. The table for this sample lists tens of thousands of distinct CDR3 sequences; 15% to 20% of them were counted only once. Approximately 1.5% of the sample goes to the ten largest clones.

The junction carries 16 bases between V and J, which are trimmed by 6 bases and 1 base respectively. CDR1 and CDR2, looked up from the germline V gene, are MDHEN and SYDVKM. The CDR3 starts with the cysteine, ends with the phenylalanine, and has 15 residues. The entry retains the CDR3 DNA only, 45 bases that are in frame from base 1. This clonotype is deemed medium-sized (0.01 to 0.1%). Its specific antigen is unknown. Per-nucleotide qualities are absent, and no much larger clonotype sits a single base away. The receptor chain draws on TRBV28 and TRBJ2-7, and possibly TRBD1, on 6 matching bases. This TCR derives from a male donor with prostate cancer. The sample was PBMCs, taken after low-dose radiotherapy plus immunotherapy. The CDR3 region reads CASRGAGGESYEQYF. The sequence in DNA is TGTGCCAGCAGGGGGGCTGGGGGAGAATCCTACGAGCAGTACTTC. The reference TRBV28 and TRBJ2-7 proteins fill in what lies around the CDR3, so the full variable domain reads DVKVTQSSRYLVKRTGEKVFLECVQDMDHENMFWYRQDPGLGLRLIYFSYDVKMKEKGDIPEGYSVSREKKERFSLILESASTNQTSMYLCASRGAGGESYEQYFGPGTRLTVT.